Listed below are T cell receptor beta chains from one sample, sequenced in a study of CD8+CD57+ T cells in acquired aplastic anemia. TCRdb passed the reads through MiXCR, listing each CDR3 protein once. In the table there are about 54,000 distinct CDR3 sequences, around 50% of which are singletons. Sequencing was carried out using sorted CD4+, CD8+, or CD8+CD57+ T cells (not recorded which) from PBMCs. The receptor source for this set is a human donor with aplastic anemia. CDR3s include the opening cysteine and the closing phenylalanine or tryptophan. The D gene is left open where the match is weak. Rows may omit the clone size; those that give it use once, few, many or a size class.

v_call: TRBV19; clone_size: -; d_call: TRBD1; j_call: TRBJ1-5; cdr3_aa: CASNIGGISNQPQHF; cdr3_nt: TGTGCCAGTAACATAGGGGGCATAAGCAATCAGCCCCAGCATTTT
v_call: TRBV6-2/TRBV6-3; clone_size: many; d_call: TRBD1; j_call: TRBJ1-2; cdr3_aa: CASRNRGPNYGYTF; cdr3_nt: TGTGCCAGCAGGAACAGGGGACCTAACTATGGCTACACCTTC
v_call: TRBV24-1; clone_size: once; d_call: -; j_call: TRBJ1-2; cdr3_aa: CATKGEGYGYTF; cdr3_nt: TGTGCCACCAAGGGAGAGGGCTATGGCTACACCTTC
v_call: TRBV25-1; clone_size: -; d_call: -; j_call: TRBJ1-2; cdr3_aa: CASSPPNGQTNTF; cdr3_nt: TGTGCCAGCAGTCCCCCAAATGGGCAGACGAACACCTTC
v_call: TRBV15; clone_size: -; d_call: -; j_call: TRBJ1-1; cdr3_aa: CATSRATGPTNTEAFF; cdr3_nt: TGTGCCACCAGCAGAGCCACCGGACCCACCAACACTGAAGCTTTCTTT
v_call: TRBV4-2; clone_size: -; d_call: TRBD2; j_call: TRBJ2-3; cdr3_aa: CASSPGTSGGEVTDTQYF; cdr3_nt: TGTGCCAGCAGCCCCGGGACTAGCGGGGGGGAAGTCACAGATACGCAGTATTTT
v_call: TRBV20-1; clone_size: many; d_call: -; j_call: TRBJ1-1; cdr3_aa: CSAMGGGKAFF; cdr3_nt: TGCAGTGCCATGGGGGGGGGCAAGGCTTTCTTT
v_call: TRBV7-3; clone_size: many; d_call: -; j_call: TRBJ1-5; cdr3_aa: CASSLRVGQPQHF; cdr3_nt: TGTGCCAGCAGCTTAAGAGTAGGTCAGCCCCAGCATTTT
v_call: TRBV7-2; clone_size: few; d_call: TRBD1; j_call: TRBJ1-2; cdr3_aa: CASSKDRVGYTF; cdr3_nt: TGTGCCAGCAGCAAGGACAGGGTGGGCTACACCTTC
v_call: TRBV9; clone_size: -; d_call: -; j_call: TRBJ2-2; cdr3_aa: CASSPGQLFF; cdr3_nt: TGTGCCAGCAGCCCCGGGCAGCTGTTTTTT
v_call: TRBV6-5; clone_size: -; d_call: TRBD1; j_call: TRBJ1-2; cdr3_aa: CASSSDRVYGYTF; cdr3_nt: TGTGCCAGCAGTTCGGACAGGGTATATGGCTACACCTTC
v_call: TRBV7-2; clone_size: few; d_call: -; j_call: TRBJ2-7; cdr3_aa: CASSFQVKYEQYF; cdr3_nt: TGTGCCAGCAGCTTCCAGGTCAAATACGAGCAGTACTTC
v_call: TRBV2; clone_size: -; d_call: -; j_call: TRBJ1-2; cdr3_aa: CASNERQYYGYTF; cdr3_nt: TGTGCCAGCAACGAGCGACAGTACTATGGCTACACCTTC
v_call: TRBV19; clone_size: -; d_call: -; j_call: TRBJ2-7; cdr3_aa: CASSIRGRGDYEQYF; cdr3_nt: TGTGCCAGTAGTATTCGGGGCAGGGGTGACTACGAGCAGTACTTC
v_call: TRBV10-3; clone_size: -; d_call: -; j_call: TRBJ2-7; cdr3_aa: CAIAIQGGTYEQYF; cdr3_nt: TGTGCCATCGCGATACAGGGGGGGACCTACGAGCAGTACTTC
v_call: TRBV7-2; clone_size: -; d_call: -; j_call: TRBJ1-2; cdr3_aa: CASSLVSGVGGYTF; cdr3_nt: TGTGCCAGCAGCTTAGTGAGTGGGGTGGGCGGCTACACCTTC
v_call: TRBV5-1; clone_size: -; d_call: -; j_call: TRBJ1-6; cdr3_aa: CASSLESGVGNSPLHF; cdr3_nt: TGCGCCAGCAGCTTGGAGTCAGGGGTGGGGAATTCACCCCTCCACTTT
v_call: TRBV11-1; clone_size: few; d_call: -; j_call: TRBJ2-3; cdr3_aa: CASSLPSTGGSTDTQYF; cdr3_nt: TGTGCCAGCAGCTTACCCTCGACTGGGGGGAGCACAGATACGCAGTATTTT
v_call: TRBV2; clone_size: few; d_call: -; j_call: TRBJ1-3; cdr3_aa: CASSQTASGNTIYF; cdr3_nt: TGTGCCAGCAGCCAGACAGCCTCTGGAAACACCATATATTTT
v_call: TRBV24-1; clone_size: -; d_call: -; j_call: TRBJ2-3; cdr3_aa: CATRDLADTQYF; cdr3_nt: TGTGCCACCAGGGATCTAGCAGATACGCAGTATTTT
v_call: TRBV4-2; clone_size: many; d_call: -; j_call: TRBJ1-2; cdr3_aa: CASSQDSNRVNYGYTF; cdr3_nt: TGTGCCAGCAGCCAAGATTCGAACAGGGTGAACTATGGCTACACCTTC
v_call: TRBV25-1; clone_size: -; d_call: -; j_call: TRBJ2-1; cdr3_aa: CASSIAYSNEQFF; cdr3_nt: TGTGCCAGTAGTATCGCTTATTCCAATGAGCAGTTCTTC
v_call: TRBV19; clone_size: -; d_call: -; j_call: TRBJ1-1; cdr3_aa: CASSIGRNTEAFF; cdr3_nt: TGTGCCAGTAGTATAGGGAGGAACACTGAAGCTTTCTTT
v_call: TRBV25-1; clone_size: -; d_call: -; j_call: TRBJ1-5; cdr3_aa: CASSDGGGAGQPQHF; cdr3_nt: TGTGCCAGCAGTGACGGTGGGGGGGCAGGTCAGCCCCAGCATTTT
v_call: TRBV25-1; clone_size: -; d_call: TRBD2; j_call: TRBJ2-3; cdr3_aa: CASSDLAGSPSTDTQYF; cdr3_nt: TGTGCCAGCAGTGATCTAGCGGGTTCACCTAGCACAGATACGCAGTATTTT
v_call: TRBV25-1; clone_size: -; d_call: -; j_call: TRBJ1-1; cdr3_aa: CAIVIGTEAFF; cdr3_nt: TGTGCCATTGTCATCGGGACTGAAGCTTTCTTT
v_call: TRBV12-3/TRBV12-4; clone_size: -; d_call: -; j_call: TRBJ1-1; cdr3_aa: CASRLGGSMNTEAFF; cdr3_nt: TGTGCCAGCAGGCTTGGGGGGAGCATGAACACTGAAGCTTTCTTT
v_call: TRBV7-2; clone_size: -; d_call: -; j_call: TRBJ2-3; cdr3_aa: CASSLEGATDTQYF; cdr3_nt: TGTGCCAGCAGCTTGGAGGGGGCAACAGATACGCAGTATTTT
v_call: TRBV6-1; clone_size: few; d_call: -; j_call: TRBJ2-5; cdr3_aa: CASSEGPSGETQYF; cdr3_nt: TGTGCCAGCAGTGAGGGCCCTTCGGGGGAGACCCAGTACTTC
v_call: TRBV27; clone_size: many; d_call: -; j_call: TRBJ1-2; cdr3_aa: CASSLTANYGYTF; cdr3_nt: TGTGCCAGCAGTTTGACGGCAAACTATGGCTACACCTTC
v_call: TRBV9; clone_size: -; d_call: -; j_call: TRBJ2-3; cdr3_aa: CASSMTDTQYF; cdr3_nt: TGTGCCAGCAGCATGACAGATACGCAGTATTTT
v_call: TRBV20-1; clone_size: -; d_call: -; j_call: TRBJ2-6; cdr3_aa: CSAGGTGANVLTF; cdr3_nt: TGCAGTGCAGGGGGAACTGGGGCCAACGTCCTGACTTTC
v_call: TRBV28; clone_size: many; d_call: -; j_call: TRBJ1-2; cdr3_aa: CASRRLATAFGYTF; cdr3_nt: TGTGCCAGCAGGAGGCTCGCGACAGCTTTTGGCTACACCTTC
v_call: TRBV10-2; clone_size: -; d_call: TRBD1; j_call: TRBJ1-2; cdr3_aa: CASSVRTGKAGYTF; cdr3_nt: TGCGCCAGCAGCGTCCGGACAGGGAAGGCTGGCTACACCTTC
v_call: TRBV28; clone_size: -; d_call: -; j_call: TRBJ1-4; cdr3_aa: CASTPSTIRDVSTNEKLFF; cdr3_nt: TGTGCCAGCACGCCTTCTACTATCCGGGACGTCTCAACTAATGAAAAACTGTTTTTT
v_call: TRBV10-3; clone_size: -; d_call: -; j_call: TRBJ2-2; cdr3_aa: CAISVGQLTGELFF; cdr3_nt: TGTGCCATCAGTGTAGGACAGCTGACCGGGGAGCTGTTTTTT
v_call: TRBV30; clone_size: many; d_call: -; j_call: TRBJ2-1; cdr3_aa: CAWSVTNEQFF; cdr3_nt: TGTGCCTGGAGTGTCACAAATGAGCAGTTCTTC
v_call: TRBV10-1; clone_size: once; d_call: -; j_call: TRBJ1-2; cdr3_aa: CASSELHVRPNYGYTF; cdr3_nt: TGCGCCAGCAGTGAATTACACGTTAGACCAAACTATGGCTACACCTTC
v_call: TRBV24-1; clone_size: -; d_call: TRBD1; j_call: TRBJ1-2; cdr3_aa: CASSSLTDREVGYTF; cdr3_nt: TGTGCCAGCAGCAGTCTGACAGACAGGGAGGTCGGCTACACCTTC
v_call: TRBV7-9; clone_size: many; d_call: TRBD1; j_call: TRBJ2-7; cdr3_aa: CASSPPGQSSEQYF; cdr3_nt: TGTGCCAGCAGCCCCCCGGGACAGAGCTCCGAGCAGTACTTC
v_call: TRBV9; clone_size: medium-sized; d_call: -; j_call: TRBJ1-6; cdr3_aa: CASSGGTQILHF; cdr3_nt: TGTGCCAGCAGCGGCGGGACCCAAATCCTCCACTTT
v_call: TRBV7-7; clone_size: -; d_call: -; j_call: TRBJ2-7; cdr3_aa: CASTMTLQYF; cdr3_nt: TGTGCCAGCACCATGACACTGCAGTACTTC
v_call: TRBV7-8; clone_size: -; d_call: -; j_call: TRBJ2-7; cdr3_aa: CASSLGPQAHYGQYF; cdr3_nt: TGTGCCAGCAGCTTAGGCCCTCAAGCCCATTACGGGCAGTACTTC
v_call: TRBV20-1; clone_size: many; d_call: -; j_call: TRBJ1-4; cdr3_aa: CSARGSFVANEKLFF; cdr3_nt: TGCAGTGCCAGGGGATCTTTCGTAGCTAATGAAAAACTGTTTTTT
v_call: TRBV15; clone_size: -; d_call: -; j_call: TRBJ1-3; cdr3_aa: CATSRAGAGNTIYF; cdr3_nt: TGTGCCACCAGCAGAGCCGGGGCTGGAAACACCATATATTTT
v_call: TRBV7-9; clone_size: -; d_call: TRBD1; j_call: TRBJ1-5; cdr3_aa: CASSLDRGNQPQHF; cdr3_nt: TGTGCCAGCAGCTTGGACAGGGGCAATCAGCCCCAGCATTTT
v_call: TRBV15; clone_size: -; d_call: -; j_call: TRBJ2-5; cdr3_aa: CATSRLGTGETQYF; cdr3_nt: TGTGCCACCAGCAGACTTGGGACGGGTGAGACCCAGTACTTC
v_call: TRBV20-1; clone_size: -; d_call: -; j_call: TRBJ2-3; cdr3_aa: CSARAAEHATDTQYF; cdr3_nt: TGCAGTGCTAGAGCGGCAGAGCACGCCACAGATACGCAGTATTTT
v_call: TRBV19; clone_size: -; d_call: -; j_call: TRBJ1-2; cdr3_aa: CASSMRQGYGYTF; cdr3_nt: TGTGCCAGTAGTATGCGGCAGGGCTATGGCTACACCTTC
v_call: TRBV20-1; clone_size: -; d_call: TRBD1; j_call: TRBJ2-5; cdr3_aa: CSANRGTQETQYF; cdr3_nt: TGCAGTGCCAACAGGGGGACCCAAGAGACCCAGTACTTC